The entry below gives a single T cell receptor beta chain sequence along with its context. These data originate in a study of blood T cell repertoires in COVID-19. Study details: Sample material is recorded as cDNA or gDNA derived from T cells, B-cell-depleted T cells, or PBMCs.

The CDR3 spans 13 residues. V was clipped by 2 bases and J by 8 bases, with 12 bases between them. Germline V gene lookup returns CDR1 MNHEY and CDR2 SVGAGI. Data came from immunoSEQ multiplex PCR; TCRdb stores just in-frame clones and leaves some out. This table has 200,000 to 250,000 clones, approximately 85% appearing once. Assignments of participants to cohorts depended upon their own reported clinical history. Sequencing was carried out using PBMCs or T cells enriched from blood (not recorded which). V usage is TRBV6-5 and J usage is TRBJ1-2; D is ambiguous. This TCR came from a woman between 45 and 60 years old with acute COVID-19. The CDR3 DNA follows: TGTGCCAGCAGTTACACCCCGGGTTTCGGCTACACCTTC. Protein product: CASSYTPGFGYTF.